These 28 T cell receptor beta chains were sequenced from one sample in a study of human T cells and chemical hapten exposure. Documented time point: patch test 3, about 24 weeks after DPC sensitization. Treatment given: therapeutic diphenylcyclopropenone sensitization with weekly scalp DPC. TCRdb analysed the RACE reads with MiXCR anew, one entry per CDR3 protein. The sample holds roughly 90,000 distinct CDR3 sequences; approximately 11% are singletons and the top ten take roughly 1%. The sequencing used whole blood, collected in connection with sensitization to the hapten diphenylcyclopropenone (DPC). Receptors originate from a woman aged 25-40 years with alopecia areata. Some clones in this sample may be carry-over from other donors' samples.

A word on this clonotype: A much larger clone lies a single base off, so this may be a read error. The rearrangement links TRBV29-1 to TRBJ2-7; no reliable D call. Trimming pared 3 bases from V and 6 bases from J, leaving 12 bases between. The CDR3 runs 12 residues. From germline, CDR1 is SQVTM and CDR2 ANQGSEA. CDR3 loop: CSVEGRGPEQYF. CDR3 coding DNA: TGCAGCGTTGAGGGCCGAGGTCCCGAGCAGTACTTC.

This chain links TRBV10-3 with TRBJ2-5, with D possibly called TRBD1 or TRBD2 (6 bases each). V gave up 3 bases and J gave up 5 bases, with 13 bases separating them. This CDR3 is built from 14 residues. CDR1 ENHRY and CDR2 SYGVKD come from the germline V gene. The chain's CDR3 is CAISELGGWETQYF. In nucleotides, the CDR3 is TGTGCCATCAGTGAATTGGGGGGCTGGGAGACCCAGTACTTC.

This clonotype was seen ten or more times. The CDR3 DNA follows: TGTGCCAGCAGTTTATTGCGACTAGCAAACATTCAGTACTTC. Translated: CASSLLRLANIQYF. The chain has TRBV28 and TRBJ2-4, with 7 positions matching TRBD2. With 1 base clipped from V and 6 bases from J, the junction kept 3 bases outside the gene matches. This CDR3 is built from 14 residues. CDR1 MDHEN and CDR2 SYDVKM come from the germline V gene.

The chain uses TRBV14 and TRBJ1-4; 9 bases are a match to TRBD1. Germline CDR1 is SGHDN and CDR2 is FVKESK. The CDR3 is 16 residues long. With V trimmed by 2 bases and J by 8 bases, 9 bases remained unmatched. CDR3 sequence (DNA): TGTGCCAGCAGCCAAATGGGACAGGGAAATAGAGAAAAACTGTTTTTT. It specifies CASSQMGQGNREKLFF.

The chain carries TRBV19 and TRBJ2-7; 7 bases map to TRBD1. CDR1 and CDR2 (germline): LNHDA, SQIVND (reference sequence). The CDR3 loop spans 14 amino acids. The V gene end was trimmed by 4 bases and the J gene end by 2 bases; junction bases not matched to a gene: 5. The CDR3 DNA is TGTGCCAGTAGTACTCCGGGACAGCCCTACGAGCAGTACTTC. The encoded protein is CASSTPGQPYEQYF.

The sample holds many counts of this clonotype. The J gene is TRBJ2-1, the V gene TRBV3-1, with 9 bases fitting TRBD2. Germline CDR1 LGHDT, CDR2 YNNKEL (reference sequence). The V segment lost 0 bases and the J segment 7 bases; nucleotides outside the gene matches: 7. This CDR3 is 16 amino acids long. CDR3 amino acids: CASSQEHWRGGNEQFF. The CDR3 DNA sequence: TGTGCCAGCAGCCAAGAACATTGGCGGGGGGGGAATGAGCAGTTCTTC.

The chain links TRBV10-3 to TRBJ2-2, with a possible D match to TRBD1 (5 bases). The CDR3 extends over 12 amino acids. The V gene's germline CDR1 is ENHRY and CDR2 SYGVKD. DNA for the CDR3: TGTGGGAACGGACAGAACACCGGGGAGCTGTTTTTT. This sequence encodes CGNGQNTGELFF.

The CDR3 coding sequence is TGTGCCAGCAGCTTAGGGACTAGCGCCTTTACGAACACCGGGGAGCTGTTTTTT. Translating it yields CASSLGTSAFTNTGELFF. This sequence joins TRBV7-9 and TRBJ2-2; TRBD2 matches at 9 bases. This CDR3 is built from 18 residues. With 1 base clipped from V and 0 bases from J, the junction kept 6 bases outside the gene matches. Germline CDR1 is SEHNR and CDR2 is FQNEAQ (reference sequence). Variable domain in full (rest from reference TRBV7-9 and TRBJ2-2): DTGVSQNPRHKITKRGQNVTFRCDPISEHNRLYWYRQTLGQGPEFLTYFQNEAQLEKSRLLSDRFSAERPKGSFSTLEIQRTEQGDSAMYLCASSLGTSAFTNTGELFFGEGSRLTVL.

In its sample, this clonotype was seen many times. The rearrangement links TRBV29-1 to TRBJ1-1, with 9 bases matching TRBD1. Germline loops: CDR1 SQVTM, CDR2 ANQGSEA. Germline trimming cut 2 bases from V and 11 bases from J; bases unmatched to any gene: 12. The CDR3 is 14 residues long. The DNA of the CDR3 is TGCAGCGTTGAATTTCTCCGGGACAGGGTATATGCTTTCTTT. Translation gives CSVEFLRDRVYAFF. Drawing the rest from reference TRBV29-1 and TRBJ1-1, the complete variable domain is SAVISQKPSRDICQRGTSLTIQCQVDSQVTMMFWYRQQPGQSLTLIATANQGSEATYESGFVIDKFPISRPNLTFSTLTVSNMSPEDSSIYLCSVEFLRDRVYAFFGQGTRLTVV.

The V and J genes are TRBV28 and TRBJ2-7, with D perhaps TRBD1 or TRBD2 (5 bases each). This CDR3 has 13 residues. V lost 5 bases and J lost 4, with 12 bases in between. Germline V CDR1 and CDR2: MDHEN, SYDVKM. CDR3 nucleotide sequence: TGTGCCAGCAGTCCTACTGGGGGTTACGAGCAGTACGTC. Translated: CASSPTGGYEQYV.

The rearrangement links TRBV20-1 to TRBJ1-4; TRBD1 might be the D (6 bases). Germline V lookup: CDR1 DFQATT, CDR2 SNEGSKA (reference sequence). The CDR3 runs to 13 residues. Trimming left V 6 bases short and J 3 bases short, with 11 bases between. CDR3 DNA sequence: TGCAGTGCCCGACAGGATCCTAATGAAAAACTGTTTTTT. It is translated as CSARQDPNEKLFF.

In this sample, this clonotype turned up a few times. The chain recombines TRBV29-1 with TRBJ2-2; D is possibly TRBD1 (7 bases). The CDR3 runs to 13 residues. The germline V gene encodes CDR1 SQVTM and CDR2 ANQGSEA. V was trimmed by 4 bases and J by 6 bases, leaving 12 bases between them. The CDR3 region has the DNA TGCAGCGTTGTGGGCAGGGGGGCCGGGGAGCTGTTTTTT. It codes for CSVVGRGAGELFF.

In this sample, this clonotype turned up a few times. The chain employs TRBV20-1 and TRBJ2-3; 8 bases align to TRBD1. The CDR3 sequence is 15 residues long. Germline-derived CDR1 and CDR2 are DFQATT and SNEGSKA (reference sequence). The trim removed 0 bases at V and 5 bases at J, leaving 7 bases unmatched. This chain's CDR3 is CSARERQGTGDTQYF. CDR3 sequence (DNA): TGCAGTGCTAGAGAGCGACAGGGGACAGGAGATACGCAGTATTTT.

This clonotype has a count of ten or more. The CDR3 coding sequence is TGCAGCGTTGATGGCACAGGCTCCCAAGAGACCCAGTACTTC. Encoded protein: CSVDGTGSQETQYF. The chain employs TRBV29-1 and TRBJ2-5, with a possible D match to TRBD1 (5 bases). The CDR3 extends over 14 amino acids. The V and J ends lost 3 bases and 1 base respectively, with 12 bases between them. Germline V gene data show CDR1 as SQVTM and CDR2 as ANQGSEA.

This clonotype was counted many times. This chain joins TRBV7-9 and TRBJ2-5; 10 positions agree with TRBD1. The trim removed 5 bases at V and 5 bases at J, leaving 5 bases unmatched. The CDR3 is 14 residues long. The V gene's germline CDR1 is SEHNR and CDR2 FQNEAQ (reference sequence). CDR3 sequence reads: CASSPTGGWETQYF. CDR3 nucleotide sequence: TGTGCCAGCAGCCCGACAGGGGGCTGGGAGACCCAGTACTTC. Full variable domain (missing parts from reference TRBV7-9 and TRBJ2-5): DTGVSQNPRHKITKRGQNVTFRCDPISEHNRLYWYRQTLGQGPEFLTYFQNEAQLEKSRLLSDRFSAERPKGSFSTLEIQRTEQGDSAMYLCASSPTGGWETQYFGPGTRLLVL.

The table lists this clonotype with a few counts. The chain joins TRBV28 to TRBJ2-7; the D is unclear. Germline loops: CDR1 MDHEN, CDR2 SYDVKM. This CDR3 is built from 12 residues. Deletions cut 6 bases from V and 6 bases from J, with 12 bases between. This CDR3 reads CASRAEPGEQYF. As DNA, the CDR3 is TGTGCCAGCAGGGCGGAGCCGGGCGAGCAGTACTTC.

Here the CDR3 reads CASSLWPGNTIYF. The CDR3 DNA reads TGTGCCAGCAGCCTCTGGCCCGGAAACACCATATATTTT. J is TRBJ1-3 and V is TRBV6-5; D gene uncertain. V gave up 6 bases and J gave up 4 bases, with 10 bases separating them. CDR1 MNHEY and CDR2 SVGAGI come from the germline V gene. The CDR3 is 13 residues long.

This clonotype has just a few counts. The chain is built from TRBV6-2 or TRBV6-3 and TRBJ2-7, with D tentatively TRBD1 (6 bases). CDR3 length: 13 amino acids. V was shortened by 7 bases and J by 1 base, with 11 bases between the two germline ends. Germline CDR1 MNHEY, CDR2 SVGEGT. The CDR3 reads CASTSDRSYEQYF. In DNA, the CDR3 is TGTGCCAGCACCAGCGACAGGTCCTACGAGCAGTACTTC.

This clonotype was picked up many times. J is TRBJ2-7 and V is TRBV28; 10 nucleotides agree with TRBD1. This CDR3 is 17 amino acids long. Trimming removed 4 bases from V and 2 bases from J; junction bases left unmatched: 11. Germline CDR1 MDHEN, CDR2 SYDVKM. The DNA of the CDR3 is TGTGCCAGCAGTTCTCCCTCCGGGACAGGGGAGGCCTACGAGCAGTACTTC. The encoded protein is CASSSPSGTGEAYEQYF.

In its sample, this clonotype was seen many times. The rearrangement uses TRBV29-1 and TRBJ2-1; 15 positions match TRBD2. V trimming: 7 bases; J trimming: 6 bases; junction bases outside the gene matches: 7. Germline V CDR1 and CDR2: SQVTM, ANQGSEA. The CDR3 loop spans 15 amino acids. CDR3 protein: CSGGLAGGLRNEQFF. CDR3 bases: TGCAGCGGTGGACTAGCGGGGGGGCTCCGCAATGAGCAGTTCTTC.

In this sample, this clonotype turned up a few times. The chain carries TRBV3-1 and TRBJ1-1; the D is unclear. CDR1 is LGHDT, CDR2 YNNKEL, per germline (reference sequence). The length of the CDR3 is 12 residues. Deletions cut 0 bases from V and 6 bases from J, with 5 bases between. In DNA form, the CDR3 reads TGTGCCAGCAGCCAAGACAGGTCTGAAGCTTTCTTT. It encodes CASSQDRSEAFF.

The chain recombines TRBV28 with TRBJ2-3, with 10 bases identical to TRBD1. Trimming at V came to 6 bases and at J to 8 bases, leaving 5 bases not matched to a gene. Germline CDR1 and CDR2: MDHEN and SYDVKM. The CDR3 is made up of 13 amino acids. The CDR3: CASSRTGGRTQYF. The CDR3, as DNA: TGTGCCAGCAGCCGGACAGGGGGTCGTACGCAGTATTTT.

This clonotype showed up many times. V and J are TRBV5-1 and TRBJ1-1; D is unclear. V shed 4 bases and J shed 5 bases, with 18 bases lying between them. The CDR3 runs 15 residues. The V gene's germline CDR1 is SGHRS and CDR2 YFSETQ. The CDR3 reads CASSLTTVVGTEAFF. CDR3 coding DNA: TGCGCCAGCAGCCTTACGACCGTTGTAGGGACTGAAGCTTTCTTT.

This chain uses TRBV7-2 with TRBJ2-1, with D perhaps assigned TRBD1 or TRBD2 (7 bases each). V was trimmed by 7 bases and J by 8 bases, leaving 33 bases between them. The germline V gene encodes CDR1 SGHTA and CDR2 FQGNSA. CDR3 length: 19 amino acids. CDR3 protein: CASTQGGSWAPRTDDEQFF. CDR3 coding DNA: TGTGCCAGCACCCAGGGGGGGTCATGGGCTCCCCGCACGGACGATGAGCAGTTCTTC.

This clonotype appeared a few times. The rearrangement joins TRBV11-2 to TRBJ1-3; maybe TRBD1 (6 bases). Per germline, CDR1 SGHAT and CDR2 FQNNGV. The CDR3 loop spans 15 amino acids. Trimming stripped 8 bases from V and 0 bases from J, with 14 bases between. The CDR3 spells CASLDRPISGNTIYF. CDR3 DNA sequence: TGTGCCAGCTTGGACAGACCTATCTCTGGAAACACCATATATTTT.

V and J are TRBV7-3 and TRBJ2-1, with D perhaps matching TRBD1 (6 bases). Germline values: CDR1 SGHTA, CDR2 FQGTGA. V gave up 0 bases and J gave up 0 bases, with 12 bases separating them. This CDR3 contains 17 residues. The DNA of the CDR3 is TGTGCCAGCAGCTTAACGGGCGGACAGAGCTCCTACAATGAGCAGTTCTTC. The encoded protein is CASSLTGGQSSYNEQFF.

This clonotype turned up a few times. V and J are TRBV3-1 and TRBJ1-3; no firm D call. Germline CDR1 reads LGHDT; CDR2 reads YNNKEL (reference sequence). V was clipped by 3 bases and J by 0 bases, with 12 bases between them. The CDR3 runs to 16 residues. The CDR3, as DNA: TGTGCCAGCAGCCAGCCCTACGGGAGCTCTGGAAACACCATATATTTT. Its translation: CASSQPYGSSGNTIYF.

The sample holds many counts of this clonotype. V and J are TRBV6-2 or TRBV6-3 and TRBJ1-5; 9 nucleotides line up with TRBD1. The ends lost 2 bases at V and 4 bases at J; junction bases unmatched: 9. Germline V gene lookup returns CDR1 MNHEY and CDR2 SVGEGT. The CDR3 length is 17 residues. The CDR3 bases are TGTGCCAGCAGTTACAAGCACAGGGGGCTTGAAAATCAGCCCCAGCATTTT. This translates into CASSYKHRGLENQPQHF.